This T cell receptor beta chain was sequenced in a study of blood T cells in healthy people across ages. Study results and caveats: Conclusively comparing naive with antigen-experienced cells was impossible with unsorted PBMCs.

Germline-derived CDR1 and CDR2 are SGHKS and YYEKEE (reference sequence). Trimming removed 4 bases from V and 3 bases from J, with 13 bases in between. This CDR3 contains 14 residues. Combining a sample-barcoded 5' primer with a J-beta primer mix, a second PCR ran for about 7 to 11 cycles. TCRdb used MiXCR to reprocess the 5' RACE reads, holding one entry per CDR3 protein. The sample has about 1.4 million distinct CDR3 sequences, 59% seen once. Turning to this clonotype: Its antigen is undetermined.

Healthy Caucasians from Russia aged roughly 6 to 90 served as donors. A minimum of 6.5 million PBMCs was isolated per sample. The material sequenced was blood. V is TRBV5-5 and J is TRBJ1-1; D may be TRBD1 (6 bases). This receptor was obtained from a man between 18 and 35 years old in good health. CDR3 region: CASSLRTDYTEAFF. The CDR3 DNA follows: TGTGCCAGCAGCCTGAGGACAGACTACACTGAAGCTTTCTTT.